This T cell receptor beta chain appears in the sequencing data of a study of shared clonotypes between healthy human individuals. The germline CDR1 and CDR2 sequences are LGHNA and YSLEER. The CDR3 covers 16 residues. The V end lost 0 bases, the J end lost 5 bases, and 17 bases lay between the germline ends. Sequenced by immunoSEQ multiplex PCR; TCRdb stores in-frame clones only, minus some. In the table there are about 2 million clones, approximately 95% of which are singletons. Naive CD8 isolation took CD45RO-negative cells positively selected for CCR7 and excluded terminally differentiated effector memory CD45RA+ cells.

What was sequenced was naive CD8+ T cells sorted from blood. The sequence derives from a man aged 18 to 29 in good health. The chain has TRBV4-3 and TRBJ2-7; tentatively, D is TRBD1 or TRBD2 (5 bases each). CDR3 region: CASSQDPLGPTNEQYF. CDR3 sequence (DNA): TGCGCCAGCAGCCAAGATCCCCTGGGACCTACTAACGAGCAGTACTTC.